This T cell receptor (beta chain) was identified during a study of T cells in women clearing cervical HPV infection listed by TCRdb under 2018. About the investigation overall: The cases were 20 to 25 women with histologically confirmed HPV16-related CIN3 or worse, and 2 of those women had invasive cancers. Controls were 25 or so women whose single incident HPV16 infection cleared within 12 months without precancer or cancer developing. Blood from cases was collected at the visit at which the lesion was first identified, whereas blood from controls was collected once infection was no longer detected. Among cases, blood sampling came a median of roughly 140 days after lesion detection, with an interquartile range of roughly 85 to 230 days. Since only a few of the women had HLA typing available, the possibility that HLA type was acting as a confounder could not be ruled out. Nested within Costa Rica's Guanacaste HPV Natural History Study, an exploratory proof-of-principle case-control study compared TCR repertoires across cervical HPV16 outcomes. Cases were matched to controls by age within five years and by the year the sample was collected. Cases had a median age of approximately 35 years and controls had a median age of 38, with no significant differences in baseline characteristics. The parent cohort enrolled roughly 10,000 women aged 18 or older in Guanacaste, Costa Rica, during about 1992 to 1995 and followed them for more than 6 years. Five blinded duplicates per group were added as quality controls, giving approximately 60 samples: 50 or so participants and some ten replicates.

Findings and caveats that apply to the study as a whole: Lower TRBV6-7 relative abundance was observed in cases than in controls (approximately 0.1% versus 0.16%; Bonferroni P = 0.0008). CIN3+ cases had significantly higher TCR repertoire richness than controls across sequencing depths, but evenness did not differ between the groups. Because the number of T cells in each sample was unknown, differences in richness could reflect differing T-cell content rather than repertoire biology. Random forest classifiers that combined richness and V gene abundances separated cases from controls with an estimated AUC of around 0.83. Whether associations preceded infection or resulted from infection could not be shown with the cross-sectional design, and effector/memory subsets and HPV-specific T cells were not isolated.

Using the immunoSEQ assay, multiplex PCR amplified TCR beta CDR3 regions from an average of approximately 1.1 ug of genomic DNA per sample. To correct primer bias, the assay used a complete synthetic TCR repertoire to set an amplification baseline. Amplicons were sequenced on the Illumina platform. In the paper's pipeline: Sequence errors were corrected by clustering with frequency ratios and a modified nearest-neighbor algorithm, and the sequences were then analyzed in the immunoSEQ Analyzer using IMGT gene definitions. At each rarefaction depth, TCR richness and evenness were averaged across 20 rarefaction repeats, and samples with fewer sequences than that depth were excluded. Relative abundances of V, D and J genes were compared between groups using Wilcoxon rank sum tests, with FDR correction applied. An intraclass correlation of 95% to 97% for TCR richness and an average of about 82% across 65 or so gene segments were obtained from the blinded duplicates. What TCRdb holds here is the immuneACCESS table cut down to in-frame rearrangements. Part of the clones is not present; checked against another copy, under half of the missing clones reflect an unresolved V gene, and the others are unexplained. V and J calls plus clone size are reproduced from that table; the DNA served to infer D and trimming. This specimen's table enumerates approximately 31,000 clones. 2.5% to 3.5% of the sample rests with the top ten.

As regards this clone: There is no known antigen for this receptor. The CDR3 is cut off 3 residues early in the read; its end comes from the germline J gene.

Every participant had a single incident cervical HPV16 infection, and prevalent HPV16 infections were excluded. Cervical HPV DNA was detected by MY09/MY11 PCR and genotyped by dot-blot hybridization. About 15 mL of heparinized blood were centrifuged, and the buffy coat was aliquoted, frozen at -30°C, then stored at -80°C. Genomic DNA was extracted from buffy coat specimens using QIAGEN kits. The cysteine opens and the phenylalanine closes a CDR3 of 13 amino acids. The CDR3 was read in part: 30 bases, with the frame set at base 1. V and J are truncated by 4 bases and 6 bases respectively, leaving an intervening sequence of 10 bases. Taken from the germline V gene, the CDR1 and CDR2 loops are SGHRS and YFSETQ.

Sequenced: blood buffy coat. The chain links TRBV5-1 with TRBJ1-4, with the D gene too uncertain to name. This sequence was found in a woman aged 18 to 75 with a cervical HPV16 infection that either progressed to CIN3+ or cleared (not recorded which). The part of the CDR3 DNA that was read is TGCGCCAGCAGCGAGGGTGTGGATGAAAAA. It translates to CASSEGVDEK. Given in full, the CDR3 is CASSEGVDEKLFF. This CDR3, with the reference TRBV5-1 and TRBJ1-4 proteins standing in past its ends, gives the full variable domain KAGVTQTPRYLIKTRGQQVTLSCSPISGHRSVSWYQQTPGQGLQFLFEYFSETQRNKGNFPGRFSGRQFSNSRSEMNVSTLELGDSALYLCASSEGVDEKLFFGSGTQLSVL.